The entry below describes one T cell receptor (beta chain). Its antigen is not identified. Germline V gene sequence: CDR1 SGHRS, CDR2 YFSETQ. The CDR3 loop spans 13 amino acids. V shed 0 bases and J shed 4 bases, with 7 bases lying between them. The data derive from a study of OX40 agonist ivuxolimab in advanced cancers. Across the whole study: The drug used for patients, ivuxolimab, was an agonistic anti-OX40 (CD134) antibody. Three dose-escalation patients had partial responses: one with hepatocellular carcinoma and two with cutaneous melanoma.

Notes on the study in general: Clonal expansion was among the lowest in partial responders at 0.1-3.0 mg/kg, especially CD8+. Mean expanded clone counts were higher in CD8+ than CD4+ T cells.

Libraries were prepared by immunoSEQ multiplex PCR; TCRdb keeps only in-frame clonotypes and omits some of them. The profile covers nearly 50,000 clones, with approximately 90% appearing a single time and over 0.5% taken by the ten largest. Source: CD4+ or CD8+ T cells sorted from blood, taken in a trial of the OX40 agonist ivuxolimab. The origin of this receptor is an adult with an advanced solid tumor such as melanoma, head and neck, liver or kidney cancer. The chain recombines TRBV5-1 with TRBJ1-2; D not resolved. The CDR3, as DNA: TGCGCCAGCAGCTTGGAGGCAGGCTATGGCTACACCTTC. Amino acids: CASSLEAGYGYTF. The variable domain in full, with the rest retrieved from reference TRBV5-1 and TRBJ1-2, is KAGVTQTPRYLIKTRGQQVTLSCSPISGHRSVSWYQQTPGQGLQFLFEYFSETQRNKGNFPGRFSGRQFSNSRSEMNVSTLELGDSALYLCASSLEAGYGYTFGSGTRLTVV.